This TCR beta chain comes out of a study of T-cell reconstitution after alpha-beta-depleted transplantation in children. Study-level results: Reported findings indicate that, about two months after transplant, alpha-beta T cells came from several hundred expanded clones, which were derived from non-depleted graft cells. The main origin of T-cell counts and diversity one year after transplant was newly produced T cells. Elevated TCRbeta diversity at day 60 was traced, in some patients, to surviving recipient T cells and thymic progenitors.

J lost 3 bases, V lost 3 bases, and 6 bases had no gene match. The germline V gene encodes CDR1 SGHRS and CDR2 YFSETQ. The CDR3 loop spans 15 amino acids. Researchers prepared the TCRbeta library using unique molecular identifiers, the study reports. TCRdb fed the PCR reads into MiXCR, producing one record per CDR3 protein. The table shows 300,000 to 350,000 distinct CDR3 sequences, with under 20% occurring only once. A remark on this clonotype: What it binds is unknown.

The sequences come from PBMCs, mostly from graft donor cells, collected 360 days after TCRalphabeta/CD19-depleted stem cell transplant. This chain connects TRBV5-1 to TRBJ2-1; 7 bases map to TRBD2. The sequence derives from a male patient aged 2-9 years who had a stem cell transplant for acute lymphoblastic leukemia, so the T cells may come from the graft donor. CDR3 coding DNA: TGCGCCAGCAGCTCAGCTAGCGGAGTCTACAATGAGCAGTTCTTC. The encoded protein is CASSSASGVYNEQFF.